The next 5 T cell receptor beta chains were all read from a single sample in a study of T cells expressing NK-cell markers. From its re-call of the 5' RACE reads, TCRdb lists each CDR3 protein once, without DNA. The sample features 500,000 or so distinct CDR3 sequences, with approximately 3.6% in its top ten. Sequencing input: blood T cells: a sorted CD56 or NKG2C T cell subset, CD4+ or CD8+ T cells, or bulk PBMC T cells (not recorded which). Source of these receptors: a man aged 18 to 29 in good health.

This chain connects TRBV11-2 to TRBJ2-1. The germline CDR1 and CDR2 sequences are SGHAT and FQNNGV. The length of the CDR3 is 13 residues. The CDR3 sequence is CASGLLSYNEQFF.

This rearrangement joins TRBV20-1 to TRBJ2-3; TCRdb selects TRBD1, and the lack of DNA leaves this call unchecked. CDR1 DFQATT and CDR2 SNEGSKA come from the germline V gene (reference sequence). CDR3 length equals 16 residues. The CDR3 sequence: CSAPPNRGYSKDTQYF.

The chain uses TRBV12-3 or TRBV12-4 and TRBJ2-1; TCRdb names TRBD2, which stays unverified in the absence of DNA. The CDR3 runs 18 residues. CDR3 amino acids: CASSFPPPLALSYNEQFF.

V is TRBV9 and J is TRBJ1-5; the D call from TCRdb, TRBD1, cannot be confirmed without DNA. Germline CDR1 reads SGDLS; CDR2 reads YYNGEE. CDR3 length equals 12 residues. The CDR3 sequence: CASSVEGGPQHF.

This chain uses TRBV20-1 with TRBJ2-3; lacking DNA, the TRBD2 call made by TCRdb goes unchecked. CDR1 DFQATT and CDR2 SNEGSKA come from the germline V gene (reference sequence). The CDR3 has 15 amino acids. The CDR3 is CSAPPTSPNTDTQYF.